This T cell receptor beta chain appears in the sequencing data of a study of shared clonotypes between healthy human individuals. The method was immunoSEQ multiplex PCR; TCRdb's version includes in-frame clones alone and lacks a portion of them. The top ten clones hold approximately 0.32% of a sample with 400,000 or so clones, 96% of them seen once. Germline V gene data show CDR1 as SEHNR and CDR2 as FQNEAQ (reference sequence). This CDR3 has 18 amino acids. Trimming at V came to 1 base and at J to 4 bases, leaving 13 bases not matched to a gene. The origin of this receptor is a man aged 25 to 40 in good health. The chain is built from TRBV7-9 and TRBJ2-7, with 10 bases fitting TRBD2. Sequencing was performed on memory CD8+ T cells sorted from blood. Subset in this sample: CD45RO+ cells pooled with CCR7-negative TemRA cells. CDR3 sequence: CASSLEQVLAGDPYEQYF. In DNA form, the CDR3 reads TGTGCCAGCAGCTTAGAACAGGTCCTAGCGGGAGATCCTTACGAGCAGTACTTC.